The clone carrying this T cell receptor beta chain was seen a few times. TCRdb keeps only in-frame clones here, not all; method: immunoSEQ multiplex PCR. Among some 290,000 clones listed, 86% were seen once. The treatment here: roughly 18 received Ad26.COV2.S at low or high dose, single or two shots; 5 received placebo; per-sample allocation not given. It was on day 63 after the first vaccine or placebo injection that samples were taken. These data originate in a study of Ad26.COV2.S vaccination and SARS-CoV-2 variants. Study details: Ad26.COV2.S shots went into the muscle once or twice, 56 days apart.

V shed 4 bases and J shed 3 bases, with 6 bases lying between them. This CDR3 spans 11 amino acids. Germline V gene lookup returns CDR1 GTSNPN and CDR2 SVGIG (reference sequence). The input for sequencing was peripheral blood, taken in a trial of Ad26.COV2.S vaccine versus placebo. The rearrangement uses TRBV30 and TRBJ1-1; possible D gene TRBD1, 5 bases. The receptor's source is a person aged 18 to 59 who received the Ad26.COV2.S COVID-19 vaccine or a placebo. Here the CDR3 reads CAWTGYTEAFF. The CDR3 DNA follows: TGTGCCTGGACAGGGTACACTGAAGCTTTCTTT. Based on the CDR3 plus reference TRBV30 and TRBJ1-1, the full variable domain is SQTIHQWPATLVQPVGSPLSLECTVEGTSNPNLYWYRQAAGRGLQLLFYSVGIGQISSEVPQNLSASRPQDRQFILSSKKLLLSDSGFYLCAWTGYTEAFFGQGTRLTVV.